This passage covers 13 T cell receptor beta chains from one sample sequenced in a study of T cell changes during pregnancy in multiple sclerosis. Method: immunoSEQ multiplex PCR; TCRdb's copy keeps in-frame clones and lacks some. The table records tens of thousands of clones, around 92% of them present only once. Sequencing used CD8+ T cells from peripheral blood mononuclear cells, obtained in the third trimester of pregnancy. These receptors were collected from a female donor in good health, enrolled as a control in a pregnancy study.

The chain recombines TRBV14 with TRBJ1-2; D uncertain. Germline values: CDR1 SGHDN, CDR2 FVKESK. This CDR3 region has 15 residues. Deletions cut 3 bases from V and 2 bases from J, with 13 bases between. The CDR3 sequence is CASSHLASENYGYTF. The CDR3 DNA is TGTGCCAGCAGCCACCTAGCCAGTGAGAACTATGGCTACACCTTC.

The chain joins TRBV5-1 to TRBJ1-3, with D hard to call. The germline gives CDR1 SGHRS, CDR2 YFSETQ. The ends were cut back, 5 bases at V and 3 bases at J, with 15 bases in the middle. This CDR3 is 15 amino acids long. CDR3 DNA: TGCGCCAGCAGTTTTGATCTGGGAGGTGGAAACACCATATATTTT. Translating it yields CASSFDLGGGNTIYF. Looking up the rest from reference TRBV5-1 and TRBJ1-3 gives the full variable domain: KAGVTQTPRYLIKTRGQQVTLSCSPISGHRSVSWYQQTPGQGLQFLFEYFSETQRNKGNFPGRFSGRQFSNSRSEMNVSTLELGDSALYLCASSFDLGGGNTIYFGEGSWLTVV.

In its sample, this clone was seen once. This chain connects TRBV27 to TRBJ2-7; tentative D call: TRBD1 (8 bases). The CDR3 runs to 13 residues. The V end was cut by 6 bases, the J end by 4 bases, with 13 bases between. Germline V gene data show CDR1 as MNHEY and CDR2 as SMNVEV (reference sequence). The CDR3 DNA sequence: TGTGCCAGCAGACAGGGGGGGACTTACGAGCAGTACTTC. This sequence encodes CASRQGGTYEQYF.

The rearrangement links TRBV12-5 to TRBJ1-4; TRBD1 aligns across 10 bases. After removal of 2 bases from V and 0 bases from J, the junction contained 6 bases not matched to a gene. This CDR3 region has 18 residues. Per the germline V gene, CDR1 is LGHNT and CDR2 is FRNRAP. This CDR3 is CASGLRLGTGATNEKLFF. In DNA, the CDR3 is TGTGCTAGTGGTTTGCGCCTGGGGACAGGGGCAACTAATGAAAAACTGTTTTTT.

As concerns this clone: Other nucleotide sequences in the sample specify the same CDR3. This rearrangement joins TRBV5-5 to TRBJ2-2; 12 positions match TRBD2. This CDR3 comprises 18 residues. Germline CDR1 reads SGHKS; CDR2 reads YYEKEE (reference sequence). Unmatched junction bases numbered 3, after V lost 0 bases and J lost 0 bases. CDR3 region: CASSLGLAGGSNTGELFF. CDR3 sequence (DNA): TGTGCCAGCAGCTTGGGGCTAGCGGGGGGGTCGAACACCGGGGAGCTGTTTTTT.

The chain combines TRBV4-3 with TRBJ2-2; D is perhaps TRBD2 (7 bases). Germline V gene data show CDR1 as LGHNA and CDR2 as YSLEER. Trimming left V 0 bases short and J 4 bases short, with 12 bases between. The CDR3 length is 16 residues. The CDR3 DNA reads as TGCGCCAGCAGCCAAGATAGGGGGGGTTCCACCGGGGAGCTGTTTTTT. Translated, it gives CASSQDRGGSTGELFF.

The rearrangement links TRBV5-6 to TRBJ1-1, with D possibly matching TRBD1 (6 bases). CDR3 length: 15 residues. The V gene lost 4 bases and the J gene lost 1 base, with 14 bases spanning the gap. CDR1 is SGHDT and CDR2 is YYEEEE in the germline V gene. The CDR3 DNA reads as TGTGCCAGCAGCCAGGGGACAAGGGGGAACACTGAAGCTTTCTTT. Protein product: CASSQGTRGNTEAFF.

This clone was found once. The chain uses TRBV4-3 and TRBJ2-7, with D maybe TRBD1 (5 bases). The CDR3 totals 16 residues. Looked up from germline, CDR1 is LGHNA and CDR2 is YSLEER. V was cut by 0 bases and J by 2 bases, with 14 bases left in between. The CDR3 coding sequence is TGCGCCAGCAGCCAAGATAAGAACGGCAGGGCCTACGAGCAGTACTTC. Translation gives CASSQDKNGRAYEQYF.

The V call is TRBV7-3, the J call TRBJ2-7, with a weak D call TRBD2 (6 bases). Trimming pared 1 base from V and 5 bases from J, leaving 9 bases between. The germline V gene has CDR1 SGHTA and CDR2 FQGTGA. This CDR3 spans 13 amino acids. The CDR3 DNA follows: TGTGCCAGCAGCTTAATGGGGACTCACGAGCAGTACTTC. Its protein is CASSLMGTHEQYF.

This clone was detected once. The genes are TRBV6-6 and TRBJ2-3; 7 bases match TRBD2. The CDR3 length is 14 residues. CDR1 is MNHNY, CDR2 SVGAGI, per germline (reference sequence). V lost 5 bases, J lost 2 bases, and 4 bases stayed unmatched. The CDR3 sequence is CASSRLASTDTQYF. The CDR3 DNA is TGTGCCAGCAGTCGACTAGCTTCCACAGATACGCAGTATTTT.

The V gene is TRBV18, the J gene TRBJ1-1; D not certain. Germline values: CDR1 KGHSH, CDR2 LQKENI. The CDR3 has 13 amino acids. The V end was cut by 0 bases, the J end by 1 base, with 3 bases between. The CDR3 DNA sequence: TGTGCCAGCTCACCACCCTCGAACACTGAAGCTTTCTTT. Translated, it gives CASSPPSNTEAFF.

About this clone: Additional DNA sequences in this sample encode the identical CDR3. This chain links TRBV11-2 with TRBJ2-7, with 9 positions matching TRBD1. The junction had 3 bases not matched to a gene; V was cut back by 5 bases and J by 4 bases. Germline CDR1 reads SGHAT; CDR2 reads FQNNGV. The CDR3 has 13 amino acids. CDR3 nucleotide sequence: TGTGCCAGCAGCCCAGGACAGGGGTACGAGCAGTACTTC. It encodes CASSPGQGYEQYF. Full variable domain (rest looked up from reference TRBV11-2 and TRBJ2-7): EAGVAQSPRYKIIEKRQSVAFWCNPISGHATLYWYQQILGQGPKLLIQFQNNGVVDDSQLPKDRFSAERLKGVDSTLKIQPAKLEDSAVYLCASSPGQGYEQYFGPGTRLTVT.

V and J are TRBV27 and TRBJ1-1; D gene unclear. This CDR3 spans 12 amino acids. V lost 6 bases and J lost 0, with 5 bases in between. Germline CDR1 reads MNHEY; CDR2 reads SMNVEV (reference sequence). CDR3 residues: CASRNMNTEAFF. The CDR3 DNA reads TGTGCCAGCAGGAACATGAACACTGAAGCTTTCTTT.